The sample holds a few counts of the clone carrying this TCR beta chain. Using immunoSEQ multiplex PCR, the repertoire was profiled, and TCRdb retains in-frame clones only, with some absent. The table lists 150,000 to 180,000 clones, 93% of them singletons. Trimming took 1 base from V and 6 from J, leaving 8 bases between them. CDR3 length equals 13 residues. Germline V gene data show CDR1 as MGHRA and CDR2 as YSYEKL. This record belongs to a study of control samples from healthy donors and cancer patients. The specimen was blood. The clonotype comes from a man aged 50-60 years in good health. This chain links TRBV4-1 with TRBJ2-3; D is perhaps TRBD2 (6 bases). The CDR3 is CASSQAGVDTQYF. CDR3 nucleotides: TGCGCCAGCAGCCAAGCGGGAGTGGATACGCAGTATTTT.